This T cell receptor beta chain was sequenced in a study of CD8 T cells in ankylosing spondylitis. TCRdb used MiXCR to reprocess the 5' RACE reads, holding one entry per CDR3 protein. Of under 85,000 distinct CDR3 sequences detected, roughly 5.2% appear once; the ten largest clones hold 2.2%. The TCR was taken from a male donor with ankylosing spondylitis or in good health (not recorded which). The sample consisted of blood, either unsorted or a sorted T cell fraction (not recorded which).

CDR3: CASSLAWTGGSYNEQFF. In nucleotides, the CDR3 is TGTGCCAGCAGCTTAGCGTGGACAGGGGGCTCCTACAATGAGCAGTTCTTC. The chain joins TRBV7-2 to TRBJ2-1, with 10 bases aligning to TRBD1. This CDR3 comprises 17 residues. V dropped 0 bases and J dropped 0; count of bases not matched to a gene: 2. Germline V gene sequence: CDR1 SGHTA, CDR2 FQGNSA. Together with reference TRBV7-2 and TRBJ2-1, the CDR3 gives the full variable domain: GAGVSQSPSNKVTEKGKDVELRCDPISGHTALYWYRQSLGQGLEFLIYFQGNSAPDKSGLPSDRFSAERTGGSVSTLTIQRTQQEDSAVYLCASSLAWTGGSYNEQFFGPGTRLTVL.